Listed here is a single TCR beta chain. Only in-frame clones appear in the TCRdb table, and some are missing; sequencing was by immunoSEQ multiplex PCR. The table has 700,000 or so clones, roughly 88% seen once; the top ten hold 0.0095% to 0.013%. This specimen belongs to a study of shared T cell receptors in the human thymus. The sample was also linked to a second study, of human thymus T cells. From that second work: Donors consisted of healthy Finnish infants (having corrective surgery for congenital heart defects). Corrective cardiac surgery supplied the resected thymus tissue. The authors found apparently biased V and J gene usage in thymic and blood repertoires.

The sequenced sample was thymocytes. The clonotype originates from a girl less than two years old with a congenital heart defect.

The CDR3: CASSLDGTGNQPQHF. CDR3 bases: TGTGCCAGCAGCTTAGACGGGACTGGCAATCAGCCCCAGCATTTT. The chain joins TRBV7-9 to TRBJ1-5; TRBD1 might be the D (5 bases). The germline V gene encodes CDR1 SEHNR and CDR2 FQNEAQ (reference sequence). The CDR3 is 15 amino acids. V shed 1 base and J shed 2 bases, with 9 bases lying between them.